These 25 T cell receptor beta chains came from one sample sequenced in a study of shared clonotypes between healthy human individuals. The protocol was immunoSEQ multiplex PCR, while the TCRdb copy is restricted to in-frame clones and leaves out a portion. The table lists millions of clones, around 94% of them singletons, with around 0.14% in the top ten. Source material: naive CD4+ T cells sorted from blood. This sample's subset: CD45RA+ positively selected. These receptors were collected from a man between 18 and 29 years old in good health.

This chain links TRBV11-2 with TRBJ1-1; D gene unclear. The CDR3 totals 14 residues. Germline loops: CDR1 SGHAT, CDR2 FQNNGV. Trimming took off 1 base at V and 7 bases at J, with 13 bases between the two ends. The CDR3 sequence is CASSLAPVRFEAFF. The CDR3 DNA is TGTGCCAGCAGCTTAGCGCCTGTCCGATTTGAAGCTTTCTTT.

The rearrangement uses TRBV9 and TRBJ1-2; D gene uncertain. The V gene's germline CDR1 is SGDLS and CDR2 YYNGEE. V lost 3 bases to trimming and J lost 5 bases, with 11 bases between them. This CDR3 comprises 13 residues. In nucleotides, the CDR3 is TGTGCCAGCAGCGCAAGCGGGGAATATGGCTACACCTTC. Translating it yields CASSASGEYGYTF.

CDR3 DNA: TGTGCCAGTAGTCGGACAGGGGGCGACAATGAGCAGTTCTTC. It encodes CASSRTGGDNEQFF. This chain links TRBV19 with TRBJ2-1, with TRBD1 matching 11 bases. The J segment lost 5 bases and the V segment lost 5 bases, leaving 2 bases of the junction unmatched. Germline lookup yields CDR1 LNHDA and CDR2 SQIVND (reference sequence). This CDR3 has 14 residues.

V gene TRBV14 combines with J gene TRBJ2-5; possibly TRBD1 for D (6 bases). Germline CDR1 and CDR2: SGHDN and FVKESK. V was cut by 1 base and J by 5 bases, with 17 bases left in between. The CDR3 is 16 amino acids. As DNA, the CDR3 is TGTGCCAGCAGCCAAGGACAGGTTGGTCGACTGGAGACCCAGTACTTC. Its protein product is CASSQGQVGRLETQYF.

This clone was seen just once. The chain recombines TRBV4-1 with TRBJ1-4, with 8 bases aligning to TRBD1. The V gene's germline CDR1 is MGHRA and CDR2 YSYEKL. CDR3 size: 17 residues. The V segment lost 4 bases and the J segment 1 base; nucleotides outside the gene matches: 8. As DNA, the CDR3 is TGCGCCAGCAGCCGAAGAACAGGGGGGGTAACTAATGAAAAACTGTTTTTT. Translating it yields CASSRRTGGVTNEKLFF.

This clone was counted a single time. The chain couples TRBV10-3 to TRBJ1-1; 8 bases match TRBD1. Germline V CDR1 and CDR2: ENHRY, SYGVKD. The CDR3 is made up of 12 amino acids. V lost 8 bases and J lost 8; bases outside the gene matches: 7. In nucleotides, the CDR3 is TGTGCCATCTGGGCAGGGGGCCAGGAAGCTTTCTTT. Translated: CAIWAGGQEAFF.

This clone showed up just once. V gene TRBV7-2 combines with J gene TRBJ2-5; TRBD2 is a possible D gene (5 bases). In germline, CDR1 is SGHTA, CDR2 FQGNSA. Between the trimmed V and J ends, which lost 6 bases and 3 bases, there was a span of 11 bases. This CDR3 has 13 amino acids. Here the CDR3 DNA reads TGTGCCAGCAGGTCCGGGAACAAAGAGACCCAGTACTTC. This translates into CASRSGNKETQYF.

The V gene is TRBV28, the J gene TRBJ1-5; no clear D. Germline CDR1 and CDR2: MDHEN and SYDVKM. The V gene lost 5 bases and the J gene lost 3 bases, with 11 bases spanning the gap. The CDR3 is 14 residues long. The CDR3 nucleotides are TGTGCCAGCAGTGATTTCTCCCTCAATCAGCCCCAGCATTTT. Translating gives CASSDFSLNQPQHF.

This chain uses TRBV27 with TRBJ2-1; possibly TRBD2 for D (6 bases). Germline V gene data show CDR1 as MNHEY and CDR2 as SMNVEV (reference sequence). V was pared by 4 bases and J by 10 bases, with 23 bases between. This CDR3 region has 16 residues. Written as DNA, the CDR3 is TGTGCCAGCAGTTCCATATCGGGACTGGCCGTCCGGGAGCAGTTCTTC. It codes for CASSSISGLAVREQFF.

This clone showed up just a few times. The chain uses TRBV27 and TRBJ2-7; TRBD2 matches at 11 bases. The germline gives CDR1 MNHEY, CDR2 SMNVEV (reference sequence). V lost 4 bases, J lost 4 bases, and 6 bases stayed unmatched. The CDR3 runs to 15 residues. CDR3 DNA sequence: TGTGCCAGCAGTTCCCCCACTAGCGGGAGTTACGAGCAGTACTTC. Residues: CASSSPTSGSYEQYF.

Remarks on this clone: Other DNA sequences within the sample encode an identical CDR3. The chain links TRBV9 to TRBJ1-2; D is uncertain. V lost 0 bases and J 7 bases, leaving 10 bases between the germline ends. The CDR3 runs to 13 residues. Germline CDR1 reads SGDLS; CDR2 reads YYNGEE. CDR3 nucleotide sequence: TGTGCCAGCAGCGTAGAGGGATTTGGTGGCTACACCTTC. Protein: CASSVEGFGGYTF.

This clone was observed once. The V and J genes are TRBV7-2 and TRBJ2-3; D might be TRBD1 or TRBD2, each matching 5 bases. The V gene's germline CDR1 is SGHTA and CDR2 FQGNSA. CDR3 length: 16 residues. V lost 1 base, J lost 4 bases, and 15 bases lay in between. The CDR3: CASSLVTASRADTQYF. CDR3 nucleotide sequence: TGTGCCAGCAGCTTAGTAACGGCTAGCAGGGCAGATACGCAGTATTTT.

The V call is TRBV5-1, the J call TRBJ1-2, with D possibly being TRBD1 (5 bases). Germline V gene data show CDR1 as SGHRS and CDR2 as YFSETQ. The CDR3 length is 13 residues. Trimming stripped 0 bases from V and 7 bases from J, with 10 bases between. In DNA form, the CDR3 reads TGCGCCAGCAGCTTGGTTGGGGCCGGTGGCTACACCTTC. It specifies CASSLVGAGGYTF.

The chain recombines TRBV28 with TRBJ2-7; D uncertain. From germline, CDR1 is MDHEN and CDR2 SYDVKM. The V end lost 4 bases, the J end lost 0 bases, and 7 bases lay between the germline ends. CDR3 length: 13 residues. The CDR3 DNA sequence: TGTGCCAGCAGTTCACACGGCTCCTACGAGCAGTACTTC. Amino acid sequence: CASSSHGSYEQYF.

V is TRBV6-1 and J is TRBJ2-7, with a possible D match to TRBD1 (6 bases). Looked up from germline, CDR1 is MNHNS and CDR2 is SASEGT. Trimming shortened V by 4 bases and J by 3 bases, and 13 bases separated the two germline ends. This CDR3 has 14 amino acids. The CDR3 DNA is TGTGCCAGCAGTGTGACAGGCTCCAACTACGAGCAGTACTTC. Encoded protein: CASSVTGSNYEQYF.

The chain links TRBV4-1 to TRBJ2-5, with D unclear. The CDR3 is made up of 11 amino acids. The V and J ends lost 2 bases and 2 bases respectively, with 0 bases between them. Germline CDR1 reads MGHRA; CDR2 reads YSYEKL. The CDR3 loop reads CASSQQETQYF. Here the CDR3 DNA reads TGCGCCAGCAGCCAACAAGAGACCCAGTACTTC.

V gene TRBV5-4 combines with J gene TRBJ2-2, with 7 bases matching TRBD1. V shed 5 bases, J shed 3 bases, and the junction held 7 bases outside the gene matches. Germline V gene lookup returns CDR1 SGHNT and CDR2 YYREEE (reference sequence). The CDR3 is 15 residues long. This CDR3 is CASSPWDSHTGELFF. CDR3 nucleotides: TGTGCCAGCAGTCCTTGGGACAGTCACACCGGGGAGCTGTTTTTT.

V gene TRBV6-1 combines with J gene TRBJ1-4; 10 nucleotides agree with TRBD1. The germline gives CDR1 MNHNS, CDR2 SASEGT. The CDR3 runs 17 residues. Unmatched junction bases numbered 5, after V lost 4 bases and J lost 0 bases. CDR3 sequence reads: CASSGGGQGATNEKLFF. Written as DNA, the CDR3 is TGTGCCAGCAGTGGAGGAGGACAGGGGGCAACTAATGAAAAACTGTTTTTT.

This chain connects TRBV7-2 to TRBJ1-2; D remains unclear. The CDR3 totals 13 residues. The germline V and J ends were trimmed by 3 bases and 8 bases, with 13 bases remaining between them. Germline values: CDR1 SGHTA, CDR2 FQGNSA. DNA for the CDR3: TGTGCCAGCAGCTTGGGGTCGGAGCGGGGCTACACCTTC. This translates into CASSLGSERGYTF.

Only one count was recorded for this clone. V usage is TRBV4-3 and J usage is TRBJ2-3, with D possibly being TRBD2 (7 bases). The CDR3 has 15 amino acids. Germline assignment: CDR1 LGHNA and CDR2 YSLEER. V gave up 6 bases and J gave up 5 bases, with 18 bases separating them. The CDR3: CASSPDGGRGDTQYF. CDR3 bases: TGCGCCAGCAGTCCCGACGGGGGGCGGGGAGATACGCAGTATTTT.

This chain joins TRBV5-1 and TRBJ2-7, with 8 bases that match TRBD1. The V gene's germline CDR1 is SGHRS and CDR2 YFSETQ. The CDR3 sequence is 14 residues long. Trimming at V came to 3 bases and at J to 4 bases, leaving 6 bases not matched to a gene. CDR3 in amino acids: CASSSRTGRYEQYF. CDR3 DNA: TGCGCCAGCAGCTCTAGGACAGGGAGGTACGAGCAGTACTTC.

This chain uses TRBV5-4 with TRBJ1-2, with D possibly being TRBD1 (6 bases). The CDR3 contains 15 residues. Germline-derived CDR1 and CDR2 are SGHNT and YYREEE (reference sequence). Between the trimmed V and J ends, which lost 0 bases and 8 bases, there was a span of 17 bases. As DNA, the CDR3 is TGTGCCAGCAGCTTGGGGGATACAGGGTCTGACGGCTACACCTTC. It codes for CASSLGDTGSDGYTF.

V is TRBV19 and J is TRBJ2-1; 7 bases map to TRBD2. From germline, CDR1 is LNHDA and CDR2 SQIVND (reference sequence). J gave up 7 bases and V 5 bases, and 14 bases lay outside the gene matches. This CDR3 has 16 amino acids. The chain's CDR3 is CASSSLAALTRNEQFF. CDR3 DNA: TGTGCCAGTAGTTCCCTAGCGGCCCTAACTAGGAATGAGCAGTTCTTC. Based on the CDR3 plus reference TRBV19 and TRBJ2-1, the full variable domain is DGGITQSPKYLFRKEGQNVTLSCEQNLNHDAMYWYRQDPGQGLRLIYYSQIVNDFQKGDIAEGYSVSREKKESFPLTVTSAQKNPTAFYLCASSSLAALTRNEQFFGPGTRLTVL.

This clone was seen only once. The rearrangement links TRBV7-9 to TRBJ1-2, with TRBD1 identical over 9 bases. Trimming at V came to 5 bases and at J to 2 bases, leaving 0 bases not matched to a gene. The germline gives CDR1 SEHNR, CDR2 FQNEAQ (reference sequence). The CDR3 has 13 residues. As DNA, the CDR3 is TGTGCCAGCAGCGGGACAGGGAACTATGGCTACACCTTC. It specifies CASSGTGNYGYTF.

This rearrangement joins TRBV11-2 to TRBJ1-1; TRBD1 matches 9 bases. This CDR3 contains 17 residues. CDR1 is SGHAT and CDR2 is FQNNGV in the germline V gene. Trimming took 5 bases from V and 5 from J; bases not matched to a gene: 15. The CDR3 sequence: CASSPRPGTGLVTEAFF. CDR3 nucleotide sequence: TGTGCCAGCAGCCCTCGTCCCGGGACAGGGCTGGTGACTGAAGCTTTCTTT. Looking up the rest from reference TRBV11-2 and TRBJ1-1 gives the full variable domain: EAGVAQSPRYKIIEKRQSVAFWCNPISGHATLYWYQQILGQGPKLLIQFQNNGVVDDSQLPKDRFSAERLKGVDSTLKIQPAKLEDSAVYLCASSPRPGTGLVTEAFFGQGTRLTVV.